Following are 28 T cell receptor beta chains from one sample sequenced in a study of cytomegalovirus exposure and HLA in healthy donors. Data came from immunoSEQ multiplex PCR; TCRdb stores just in-frame clones and leaves some out. This sample has 200,000 to 300,000 clones, with roughly 87% found just once. Sequencing was carried out using PBMCs. Every receptor here comes from a woman aged 25 to 39 in good health and CMV-seronegative.

J is TRBJ2-1 and V is TRBV9; 11 bases line up with TRBD2. CDR1 and CDR2 (germline): SGDLS, YYNGEE. This CDR3 is built from 17 residues. V trimming: 0 bases; J trimming: 4 bases; junction bases outside the gene matches: 6. The CDR3 nucleotides are TGTGCCAGCAGCGTAGAGCGAATAGCGGGAGGGTACAATGAGCAGTTCTTC. As protein: CASSVERIAGGYNEQFF.

The rearrangement links TRBV7-9 to TRBJ2-3; D call uncertain. CDR1 and CDR2 (germline): SEHNR, FQNEAQ (reference sequence). Between the trimmed V and J ends, which lost 0 bases and 0 bases, there was a span of 4 bases. The CDR3 has 14 amino acids. For the CDR3, the DNA is TGTGCCAGCAGCTTAGCCACTAGCACAGATACGCAGTATTTT. Protein product: CASSLATSTDTQYF.

As concerns this clone: One junction end disagrees with the germline gene, perhaps due to a read error. The chain is built from TRBV13 and TRBJ2-7, with TRBD1 matching over 7 bases. Germline V gene sequence: CDR1 PRHDT, CDR2 FYEKMQ (reference sequence). CDR3 size: 14 residues. In nucleotides, the CDR3 is TGTGCCAGTAGCTCCCGGGACAGAGACTACGAGCAGTACTTC. Amino acid sequence: CASSSRDRDYEQYF.

The genes are TRBV29-1 and TRBJ2-7; 8 bases fit TRBD1. Germline V CDR1 and CDR2: SQVTM, ANQGSEA. V gave up 1 base and J gave up 4 bases; unmatched junction bases: 6. The CDR3 consists of 14 residues. The CDR3 DNA reads TGCAGCGTTGAAGGCCAGGGGGCGCGATACGAGCAGTACTTC. Translating gives CSVEGQGARYEQYF.

The rearrangement joins TRBV29-1 to TRBJ2-7, with 13 bases identical to TRBD2. Germline CDR1 and CDR2: SQVTM and ANQGSEA. This CDR3 comprises 20 residues. Germline trimming cut 6 bases from V and 0 bases from J; bases unmatched to any gene: 20. In nucleotides, the CDR3 is TGCAGCGTCGCTTTGGGACAACTTAGGGGACTAGCGGGACACTCCTACGAGCAGTACTTC. Translation gives CSVALGQLRGLAGHSYEQYF.

The chain combines TRBV5-1 with TRBJ2-3; D possibly matches TRBD1 or TRBD2 (5 bases each). The CDR3 has 14 residues. Per the germline V gene, CDR1 is SGHRS and CDR2 is YFSETQ. The V gene lost 0 bases and the J gene lost 5 bases, with 10 bases spanning the gap. The CDR3, as DNA: TGCGCCAGCAGCTTGGTGGGGGTTGTAGATACGCAGTATTTT. It encodes CASSLVGVVDTQYF.

This clone was found once. The CDR3 is CASSIAGPFNTEAFF. As DNA, the CDR3 is TGTGCCAGTAGTATAGCTGGCCCCTTTAACACTGAAGCTTTCTTT. V gene TRBV19 combines with J gene TRBJ1-1, with D hard to call. The germline CDR1 and CDR2 sequences are LNHDA and SQIVND (reference sequence). The CDR3 totals 15 residues. Deletions cut 1 base from V and 2 bases from J, with 11 bases between.

This clone was detected only a few times. The chain links TRBV10-3 to TRBJ2-1; 8 bases map to TRBD2. The germline V gene has CDR1 ENHRY and CDR2 SYGVKD. V lost 5 bases to trimming and J lost 5 bases; unmatched junction nucleotides: 5. The CDR3 length is 14 residues. CDR3 amino acids: CAISYSGTDNEQFF. CDR3 DNA sequence: TGTGCCATCAGTTATAGCGGGACTGACAATGAGCAGTTCTTC.

The V call is TRBV27, the J call TRBJ1-4; D ambiguous. The V gene's germline CDR1 is MNHEY and CDR2 SMNVEV (reference sequence). Deletions cut 5 bases from V and 8 bases from J, with 15 bases between. This CDR3 comprises 14 residues. As DNA, the CDR3 is TGTGCCAGCAGTCAGTCCCGGTCGCGAGAAAAACTGTTTTTT. It is translated as CASSQSRSREKLFF.

In this sample, this clone turned up a few times. The chain employs TRBV28 and TRBJ1-3, with 8 bases identical to TRBD1. Trimming took 5 bases from V and 4 from J; bases not matched to a gene: 7. The CDR3 has 15 amino acids. CDR1 and CDR2 (germline): MDHEN, SYDVKM. The DNA for the CDR3 is TGTGCCAGCAGTACCAGGACAGGGACCGGAAACACCATATATTTT. This translates into CASSTRTGTGNTIYF.

The rearrangement links TRBV13 to TRBJ1-1, with 7 bases lining up with TRBD1. CDR1 is PRHDT and CDR2 is FYEKMQ in the germline V gene (reference sequence). J lost 4 bases, V lost 5 bases, and 13 bases had no gene match. CDR3 length: 16 amino acids. The CDR3 spells CASSPLSDRLITEAFF. CDR3 in DNA: TGTGCCAGCAGCCCACTATCGGACAGGTTAATCACTGAAGCTTTCTTT.

The gene calls are TRBV11-3 and TRBJ2-7; D not certain. Trimming cost V 2 bases and J 12 bases, with 17 bases left between them. The germline gives CDR1 SGHNT, CDR2 YENEEA. This CDR3 is 13 amino acids long. The CDR3 DNA reads TGTGCCAGCAGCTTATTCATGGGGTCGGATCCGTACTTC. Translated: CASSLFMGSDPYF.

The rearrangement joins TRBV6-5 to TRBJ2-7, with 8 bases lining up with TRBD1. The germline V gene encodes CDR1 MNHEY and CDR2 SVGAGI. The ends lost 9 bases at V and 4 bases at J; junction bases unmatched: 2. CDR3 size: 11 residues. CDR3 region: CASQGAYEQYF. The DNA of the CDR3 is TGTGCCAGTCAGGGGGCTTACGAGCAGTACTTC.

This rearrangement joins TRBV29-1 to TRBJ1-1; TRBD1 might be the D (5 bases). Germline CDR1 SQVTM, CDR2 ANQGSEA. The CDR3 contains 12 residues. Trimming left V 7 bases short and J 4 bases short, with 13 bases between. CDR3 sequence: CSGLTDLTEAFF. The CDR3 DNA follows: TGCAGCGGTCTGACAGACCTCACTGAAGCTTTCTTT.

The chain combines TRBV6-8 with TRBJ2-7, with 11 bases fitting TRBD1. Germline lookup yields CDR1 MNHGY and CDR2 SAAAGT. Trimming removed 7 bases from V and 3 bases from J; junction bases left unmatched: 5. The CDR3 covers 14 residues. CDR3 sequence (DNA): TGTGCCAGCACCGGGACAGGGGGAAACTACGAGCAGTACTTC. Amino acids: CASTGTGGNYEQYF.

The genes are TRBV6-1 and TRBJ2-7; D gene uncertain. The germline gives CDR1 MNHNS, CDR2 SASEGT. Trimming took off 1 base at V and 0 bases at J, with 7 bases between the two ends. This CDR3 has 14 amino acids. The CDR3 region is CASSEVEGSYEQYF. CDR3 bases: TGTGCCAGCAGTGAAGTGGAAGGCTCCTACGAGCAGTACTTC.

The rearrangement links TRBV4-1 to TRBJ2-2, with D perhaps TRBD2 (6 bases). Trimming left V 2 bases short and J 2 bases short, with 18 bases between. The CDR3 runs 18 residues. Germline V gives CDR1 MGHRA, CDR2 YSYEKL. The CDR3 reads CASSQLPGLSFNTGELFF. Written as DNA, the CDR3 is TGCGCCAGCAGCCAACTCCCGGGACTTTCCTTTAACACCGGGGAGCTGTTTTTT.

The chain has TRBV27 and TRBJ2-2; the D call may be TRBD1 or TRBD2 (6 bases each). V was clipped by 8 bases and J by 5 bases, with 18 bases between them. The CDR3 loop spans 15 amino acids. The V gene's germline CDR1 is MNHEY and CDR2 SMNVEV (reference sequence). The CDR3 DNA sequence: TGTGCCAGCCGCTTCGGGGGCGCGGGGACCGGGGAGCTGTTTTTT. This encodes CASRFGGAGTGELFF.

This chain connects TRBV5-6 to TRBJ2-3, with 10 positions matching TRBD1. Germline CDR1 SGHDT, CDR2 YYEEEE. CDR3 length equals 17 residues. V lost 3 bases and J lost 3; bases outside the gene matches: 10. CDR3 DNA sequence: TGTGCCAGCAGCTCGTTGGCTGGACAGGGGGTAACAGATACGCAGTATTTT. This codes for CASSSLAGQGVTDTQYF. Filled out from reference TRBV5-6 and TRBJ2-3, the complete variable domain reads DAGVTQSPTHLIKTRGQQVTLRCSPKSGHDTVSWYQQALGQGPQFIFQYYEEEERQRGNFPDRFSGHQFPNYSSELNVNALLLGDSALYLCASSSLAGQGVTDTQYFGPGTRLTVL.

The chain links TRBV29-1 to TRBJ2-3; 8 nucleotides agree with TRBD1. J lost 4 bases, V lost 7 bases, and 7 bases had no gene match. Germline V gene sequence: CDR1 SQVTM, CDR2 ANQGSEA. The CDR3 extends over 13 amino acids. The CDR3 sequence is CSAPAQGADTQYF. DNA for the CDR3: TGCAGCGCACCGGCACAGGGGGCAGATACGCAGTATTTT.

A word on this clone: At one end, the junction sequence differs from germline, possibly due to a read error. J is TRBJ2-1 and V is TRBV11-2, with D possibly called TRBD1 or TRBD2 (5 bases each). The length of the CDR3 is 14 residues. CDR1 and CDR2 from the germline V gene are SGHAT and FQNNGV. For the CDR3, the DNA is TGCGCCAGCAGCCATACACAGGAGGCCAATGAGCAGTTCTTC. It translates to CASSHTQEANEQFF.

The chain links TRBV9 to TRBJ1-1; D uncertain. Germline V gene lookup returns CDR1 SGDLS and CDR2 YYNGEE. The CDR3 spans 13 residues. Trimming removed 4 bases from V and 4 bases from J, with 11 bases in between. The chain's CDR3 is CASSYGVSTEAFF. The CDR3 DNA reads as TGTGCCAGCAGCTATGGGGTGAGCACTGAAGCTTTCTTT.

This chain connects TRBV9 to TRBJ2-1, with TRBD2 matching 7 bases. J was trimmed by 2 bases and V by 4 bases; bases with no gene match: 6. Germline values: CDR1 SGDLS, CDR2 YYNGEE. CDR3 length equals 15 residues. DNA for the CDR3: TGTGCCAGCAGCAGAGGCGGGGGAACCTACAATGAGCAGTTCTTC. Its translation: CASSRGGGTYNEQFF. The full variable domain, in which reference TRBV9 and TRBJ2-1 provide the parts outside the CDR3, is DSGVTQTPKHLITATGQRVTLRCSPRSGDLSVYWYQQSLDQGLQFLIQYYNGEERAKGNILERFSAQQFPDLHSELNLSSLELGDSALYFCASSRGGGTYNEQFFGPGTRLTVL.

The V and J genes are TRBV2 and TRBJ2-2; 7 nucleotides align to TRBD2. This CDR3 has 15 residues. Germline loops: CDR1 SNHLY, CDR2 FYNNEI. After removal of 1 base from V and 5 bases from J, the junction contained 4 bases not matched to a gene. The CDR3 bases are TGTGCCAGCAGTGAAGAAGGTAGCGGGACCGGGGAGCTGTTTTTT. This translates into CASSEEGSGTGELFF.

Points on this clone: Other nucleotide sequences from this sample produce the same CDR3. The chain has TRBV9 and TRBJ2-7, with D perhaps TRBD2 (7 bases). CDR1 SGDLS and CDR2 YYNGEE come from the germline V gene. The V gene lost 3 bases and the J gene lost 2 bases, with 12 bases spanning the gap. CDR3 length equals 14 residues. The CDR3 sequence is CASSEGGGTYEQYF. The CDR3 region has the DNA TGTGCCAGCAGCGAAGGGGGGGGGACCTACGAGCAGTACTTC.

Concerning this clone: In the same sample, other DNA sequences code for this CDR3. The V call is TRBV5-6, the J call TRBJ2-1; D is unresolved. CDR1 and CDR2 from the germline V gene are SGHDT and YYEEEE. Trimming shortened V by 1 base and J by 4 bases, and 6 bases separated the two germline ends. The CDR3 runs to 13 residues. CDR3 loop: CASSLRTYNEQFF. The DNA of the CDR3 is TGTGCCAGCAGCTTGCGTACGTACAATGAGCAGTTCTTC. The whole variable domain, filled in from reference TRBV5-6 and TRBJ2-1, reads DAGVTQSPTHLIKTRGQQVTLRCSPKSGHDTVSWYQQALGQGPQFIFQYYEEEERQRGNFPDRFSGHQFPNYSSELNVNALLLGDSALYLCASSLRTYNEQFFGPGTRLTVL.

The V and J genes are TRBV7-9 and TRBJ2-1; D call uncertain. In germline, CDR1 is SEHNR, CDR2 FQNEAQ (reference sequence). V lost 5 bases and J lost 0, with 8 bases in between. The CDR3 totals 14 residues. CDR3 nucleotide sequence: TGTGCCAGCAGCGCCGGGTTCTCCTACAATGAGCAGTTCTTC. Translation: CASSAGFSYNEQFF. The full variable domain, its missing parts supplied by reference TRBV7-9 and TRBJ2-1, is DTGVSQNPRHKITKRGQNVTFRCDPISEHNRLYWYRQTLGQGPEFLTYFQNEAQLEKSRLLSDRFSAERPKGSFSTLEIQRTEQGDSAMYLCASSAGFSYNEQFFGPGTRLTVL.

The sample holds one count of this clone. V gene TRBV4-1 combines with J gene TRBJ2-3; the D gene is possibly TRBD2 (5 bases). The CDR3 contains 15 residues. Germline CDR1 MGHRA, CDR2 YSYEKL. The V gene lost 4 bases and the J gene lost 4 bases, with 15 bases spanning the gap. This CDR3 reads CASSPIRGGSDTQYF. In DNA, the CDR3 is TGCGCCAGCAGCCCCATCCGAGGAGGATCAGATACGCAGTATTTT.